The clone carrying this TCR beta chain came up a few times. The sample is drawn from a study of early T cells in non-severe SARS-CoV-2 infection. Whole-study context: Chains were unpaired, as sequencing was done on bulk RNA from unsorted whole blood.

V shed 0 bases and J shed 10 bases, with 10 bases lying between them. This CDR3 has 13 amino acids. CDR1 and CDR2 from the germline V gene are SGHAT and FQNNGV. TCRdb passed the 5' RACE reads through MiXCR, listing each CDR3 protein once. The profile shows 45,000 to 60,000 distinct CDR3 sequences, around 9.3% of them singletons. V and J are TRBV11-2 and TRBJ2-1; D call uncertain. This specimen was whole blood, taken at baseline. This TCR was sampled from an adult who was a healthcare worker with PCR-confirmed SARS-CoV-2 infection or an uninfected control (not recorded which). The CDR3 nucleotides read TGTGCCAGCAGCTTAGATCTCAGGCGGGAGCAGTTCTTC. This translates into CASSLDLRREQFF. Filled out from reference TRBV11-2 and TRBJ2-1, the complete variable domain reads EAGVAQSPRYKIIEKRQSVAFWCNPISGHATLYWYQQILGQGPKLLIQFQNNGVVDDSQLPKDRFSAERLKGVDSTLKIQPAKLEDSAVYLCASSLDLRREQFFGPGTRLTVL.